The 23 T cell receptor beta chains in this list originate from one sample, sequenced in a study of shared clonotypes between healthy human individuals. The protocol was immunoSEQ multiplex PCR, while the TCRdb copy is restricted to in-frame clones and leaves out a portion. The sample lists around 370,000 clones; just over 95% were seen once. The sample consisted of memory CD8+ T cells sorted from blood. Indicated subset: CD45RO+ cells pooled with CCR7-negative TemRA cells. The receptors here all came from a man aged 25-45 years in good health.

This sequence joins TRBV6-5 and TRBJ2-7; 7 nucleotides line up with TRBD2. V was pared by 7 bases and J by 2 bases, with 8 bases of the junction left unmatched. The CDR3 length is 14 residues. CDR1 is MNHEY and CDR2 is SVGAGI in the germline V gene. The chain's CDR3 is CASNRGSPPYEQYF. The CDR3, as DNA: TGTGCCAGCAATCGCGGGAGTCCCCCCTACGAGCAGTACTTC.

The V gene is TRBV6-1, the J gene TRBJ2-5; D gene unclear. V shed 10 bases and J shed 0 bases, with 9 bases lying between them. The CDR3 runs to 12 residues. Germline V gene data show CDR1 as MNHNS and CDR2 as SASEGT. This CDR3 reads CATRLYQETQYF. CDR3 in DNA: TGTGCCACCCGACTGTACCAAGAGACCCAGTACTTC.

DNA of the CDR3: TGTGCCAGCAGCACGGGGAGTCCCTACGAGCAGTACTTC. Its translation is CASSTGSPYEQYF. This chain joins TRBV5-5 and TRBJ2-7; the D gene is possibly TRBD2 (5 bases). Germline CDR1 reads SGHKS; CDR2 reads YYEKEE (reference sequence). The V end lost 4 bases, the J end lost 2 bases, and 10 bases lay between the germline ends. The CDR3 extends over 13 amino acids.

Note on this clone: Other nucleotide sequences from this sample produce the same CDR3. V is TRBV28 and J is TRBJ1-5; D is unresolved. This CDR3 contains 12 residues. Germline V gives CDR1 MDHEN, CDR2 SYDVKM. Trimming removed 1 base at V and 6 bases at J, with 4 bases between. The CDR3 DNA reads TGTGCCAGCAGTTTATCTCGTCAGCCCCAGCATTTT. As protein: CASSLSRQPQHF.

This chain links TRBV6-1 with TRBJ2-3; 7 bases are a match to TRBD2. J lost 1 base, V lost 2 bases, and 3 bases had no gene match. CDR1 is MNHNS and CDR2 is SASEGT in the germline V gene. This CDR3 contains 15 residues. The CDR3 nucleotides read TGTGCCAGCAGTGAACGGCTAGCGGGCACAGATACGCAGTATTTT. Translating gives CASSERLAGTDTQYF.

This clone was recorded only once. The chain has TRBV28 and TRBJ2-7; TRBD2 aligns across 7 bases. Germline trimming cut 3 bases from V and 0 bases from J; bases unmatched to any gene: 8. Germline assignment: CDR1 MDHEN and CDR2 SYDVKM. CDR3 length equals 16 residues. CDR3 DNA sequence: TGTGCCAGCAGTTTCGGCTTGCTAGCGGACTCCTACGAGCAGTACTTC. This encodes CASSFGLLADSYEQYF.

This chain uses TRBV5-6 with TRBJ1-1, with D possibly matching TRBD1 (5 bases). The CDR3 contains 13 residues. Trimming took 2 bases from V and 1 from J, leaving 6 bases between them. Per the germline V gene, CDR1 is SGHDT and CDR2 is YYEEEE. The CDR3 DNA reads TGTGCCAGCAGCTTTCAGGGGAACACTGAAGCTTTCTTT. It specifies CASSFQGNTEAFF.

This chain connects TRBV6-5 to TRBJ1-6; 8 nucleotides line up with TRBD1. Germline trimming cut 6 bases from V and 3 bases from J; bases unmatched to any gene: 4. Germline V lookup: CDR1 MNHEY, CDR2 SVGAGI. The CDR3 is 15 amino acids. In DNA, the CDR3 is TGTGCCAGCAGATTGGACAGGGACTATAATTCACCCCTCCACTTT. This gives the protein CASRLDRDYNSPLHF.

This chain joins TRBV10-2 and TRBJ1-5; perhaps TRBD1 as D (5 bases). CDR1 is WSHSY and CDR2 is SAAADI in the germline V gene. The germline V and J ends were trimmed by 3 bases and 5 bases, with 5 bases remaining between them. The CDR3 has 12 residues. CDR3 residues: CASSDRDQPQHF. Written as DNA, the CDR3 is TGCGCCAGCAGTGACAGGGATCAGCCCCAGCATTTT.

The rearrangement links TRBV2 to TRBJ2-7; 9 bases are shared with TRBD1. The V gene end was trimmed by 4 bases and the J gene end by 4 bases; junction bases not matched to a gene: 8. The CDR3 covers 15 residues. The germline CDR1 and CDR2 sequences are SNHLY and FYNNEI. The CDR3 loop reads CASSVGTGSGYEQYF. Written as DNA, the CDR3 is TGTGCCAGCAGTGTAGGGACAGGGTCGGGGTACGAGCAGTACTTC. Full variable domain (remainder filled in from reference TRBV2 and TRBJ2-7): EPEVTQTPSHQVTQMGQEVILRCVPISNHLYFYWYRQILGQKVEFLVSFYNNEISEKSEIFDDQFSVERPDGSNFTLKIRSTKLEDSAMYFCASSVGTGSGYEQYFGPGTRLTVT.

The rearrangement joins TRBV19 to TRBJ2-7, with TRBD2 matching 8 bases. CDR3 length: 14 residues. The trim removed 5 bases at V and 3 bases at J, leaving 6 bases unmatched. CDR1 is LNHDA and CDR2 is SQIVND in the germline V gene (reference sequence). The CDR3 DNA reads as TGTGCCAGTAGTGTGCCGGGACTAGGCTACGAGCAGTACTTC. This encodes CASSVPGLGYEQYF.

The V gene is TRBV6-1, the J gene TRBJ2-5; possibly TRBD1 for D (6 bases). CDR1 is MNHNS, CDR2 SASEGT, per germline. V was clipped by 10 bases and J by 1 base, with 16 bases between them. There are 14 residues in the CDR3. CDR3 residues: CANARGYPQETQYF. The CDR3 coding sequence is TGTGCCAACGCCAGGGGATACCCCCAAGAGACCCAGTACTTC.

The chain links TRBV28 to TRBJ2-4; D not resolved. Trimming shortened V by 5 bases and J by 6 bases, and 11 bases separated the two germline ends. The CDR3 has 13 amino acids. Germline CDR1 is MDHEN and CDR2 is SYDVKM. The DNA for the CDR3 is TGTGCCAGCAGTGACGGTGTTGGAAACATTCAGTACTTC. This encodes CASSDGVGNIQYF.

The genes are TRBV30 and TRBJ1-4; 8 bases map to TRBD1. The J segment lost 8 bases and the V segment lost 5 bases, leaving 10 bases of the junction unmatched. This CDR3 is 14 amino acids long. Germline V gene lookup returns CDR1 GTSNPN and CDR2 SVGIG (reference sequence). The CDR3 protein is CAWLDRGGGEKLFF. Here the CDR3 DNA reads TGTGCCTGGCTCGACAGGGGCGGGGGAGAAAAACTGTTTTTT.

As regards this clone: At the DNA level, this CDR3 is encoded by other sequences in the same sample as well. The chain employs TRBV18 and TRBJ1-5, with 12 nucleotides matching TRBD1. Per the germline V gene, CDR1 is KGHSH and CDR2 is LQKENI. The length of the CDR3 is 14 residues. Losses at the gene ends were 6 bases for V and 7 bases for J; bases not matched to a gene: 4. CDR3: CASSPGTGGQPQHF. The CDR3 DNA reads as TGTGCCAGCTCCCCCGGGACAGGGGGCCAGCCCCAGCATTTT.

This clone was seen only once. The chain uses TRBV6-1 and TRBJ2-5, with D possibly TRBD1 on 5 matching bases. Germline CDR1 reads MNHNS; CDR2 reads SASEGT. The V end lost 3 bases, the J end lost 4 bases, and 9 bases lay between the germline ends. The CDR3 is made up of 13 amino acids. The chain's CDR3 is CASSDKDRETQYF. In DNA, the CDR3 is TGTGCCAGCAGTGATAAAGACAGAGAGACCCAGTACTTC.

This clone was recorded only once. V usage is TRBV7-9 and J usage is TRBJ2-1; D uncertain. The CDR3 length is 13 residues. The V end was cut by 4 bases, the J end by 6 bases, with 10 bases between. CDR1 is SEHNR and CDR2 is FQNEAQ in the germline V gene (reference sequence). This CDR3 is CASSYLDRNEQFF. CDR3 in DNA: TGTGCCAGCAGCTATTTGGACCGCAATGAGCAGTTCTTC.

This clone was seen a single time. This sequence joins TRBV4-2 and TRBJ2-1; 8 nucleotides align to TRBD2. V shed 1 base and J 6 bases; nucleotides not matched to a gene: 5. Germline-derived CDR1 and CDR2 are LGHNA and YNFKEQ. The CDR3 consists of 15 residues. The chain's CDR3 is CASSQAGRGGNEQFF. CDR3 DNA sequence: TGTGCCAGCAGCCAAGCCGGGAGGGGCGGCAATGAGCAGTTCTTC.

The chain is built from TRBV5-1 and TRBJ2-7; the match to TRBD2 covers 7 bases. Germline V gene lookup returns CDR1 SGHRS and CDR2 YFSETQ. V lost 0 bases and J lost 6; bases outside the gene matches: 9. The CDR3 covers 15 residues. CDR3 region: CASSLAGGTLLEQYF. The CDR3 DNA reads as TGCGCCAGCAGCTTGGCCGGGGGGACCCTACTCGAGCAGTACTTC.

The rearrangement uses TRBV10-1 and TRBJ2-7; no reliable D call. Trimming pared 10 bases from V and 2 bases from J, leaving 9 bases between. The length of the CDR3 is 11 residues. Germline V CDR1 and CDR2: WNHNN, SYGVQD (reference sequence). In DNA form, the CDR3 reads TGCGCCACGCAGGCGCCCTACGAGCAGTACTTC. This codes for CATQAPYEQYF.

The genes are TRBV2 and TRBJ1-1; no clear D gene. CDR3 length: 13 residues. Germline CDR1 SNHLY, CDR2 FYNNEI. V lost 3 bases, J lost 5 bases, and 10 bases lay in between. The DNA for the CDR3 is TGTGCCAGCAGTGACAGCGTTATTACTGAAGCTTTCTTT. Translated, it gives CASSDSVITEAFF.

The CDR3 protein is CASRPGLAEKGEQYF. CDR3 bases: TGCGCCAGCAGGCCCGGACTAGCGGAAAAGGGCGAGCAGTACTTC. The rearrangement links TRBV5-1 to TRBJ2-7; 10 nucleotides match TRBD2. The CDR3 extends over 15 amino acids. CDR1 is SGHRS, CDR2 YFSETQ, per germline. Germline trimming cut 5 bases from V and 6 bases from J; bases unmatched to any gene: 11.

This chain connects TRBV6-1 to TRBJ2-7; tentative D call: TRBD1 (5 bases). The CDR3 length is 14 residues. V lost 6 bases to trimming and J lost 6 bases, with 18 bases between them. Germline V gives CDR1 MNHNS, CDR2 SASEGT. The CDR3 protein is CASRVPGPYFEQYF. CDR3 sequence (DNA): TGTGCCAGCAGAGTCCCAGGGCCCTATTTCGAGCAGTACTTC.